This T cell receptor beta chain was captured in a study of T cell repertoires in cytomegalovirus infection. Germline CDR1 SGHDN, CDR2 FVKESK. V shed 4 bases and J shed 6 bases, with 10 bases lying between them. CDR3 length: 13 amino acids. TCRdb ran MiXCR on the reads and lists one entry per CDR3 protein. The repertoire consists of about 920,000 distinct CDR3 sequences, with about a third occurring once and the leading ten covering around 15%. Regarding this clonotype: Its antigen is not known.

The chain joins TRBV14 to TRBJ2-1; no definite D call. This receptor was obtained from a human donor in good health (CMV status not recorded). Some clones in this sample may be carry-over from other donors' samples. Sequences were derived from cultured CD8+ T cells from PBMCs, sampled from culture after CMV antigen stimulation. The CDR3 here is CASSLPPSNEQFF. The CDR3 nucleotides are TGTGCCAGCAGCCTTCCTCCGTCCAATGAGCAGTTCTTC.